One sample yielded the 5 T cell receptor beta chains listed below, sequenced in a study of blood T cell repertoires in COVID-19. Clones were read by immunoSEQ multiplex PCR, and TCRdb kept only the in-frame ones, dropping some. There are fewer than 300,000 clones in the sample; 80% to 95% occur only once, and 1% to 1.3% lies in the top ten. Sequencing input: PBMCs or T cells enriched from blood (not recorded which). Receptors were obtained from a woman aged 25 to 39 who had recovered from COVID-19.

J is TRBJ2-7 and V is TRBV5-5; tentative D call: TRBD1 (5 bases). This CDR3 contains 14 residues. CDR1 SGHKS and CDR2 YYEKEE come from the germline V gene (reference sequence). V was cut by 4 bases and J by 5 bases, with 16 bases left in between. The CDR3 is CASSTQESYHEQYF. The CDR3 DNA reads TGTGCCAGCAGCACACAGGAATCCTACCACGAGCAGTACTTC.

The rearrangement uses TRBV18 and TRBJ2-1; 7 nucleotides line up with TRBD2. In germline, CDR1 is KGHSH, CDR2 LQKENI. The CDR3 loop spans 17 amino acids. The J segment lost 9 bases and the V segment lost 3 bases, leaving 17 bases of the junction unmatched. CDR3: CASSPQGSGILRGEQFF. The CDR3 DNA reads TGTGCCAGCTCACCTCAGGGCAGCGGGATTTTACGGGGTGAGCAGTTCTTC.

The V and J genes are TRBV10-2 and TRBJ1-4; D may be TRBD1 (6 bases). V was pared by 0 bases and J by 7 bases, with 12 bases between. The germline V gene has CDR1 WSHSY and CDR2 SAAADI. The CDR3 length is 15 residues. DNA for the CDR3: TGCGCCAGCAGTGAGTCGGGAGGGGGGAGTGAAAAACTGTTTTTT. Amino acid sequence: CASSESGGGSEKLFF.

About this clone itself: Germline is not matched at one junction end, which may reflect a read error. V is TRBV7-7 and J is TRBJ1-5, with a tentative D call TRBD1 (5 bases). The germline gives CDR1 SSHAT, CDR2 FNYEAQ (reference sequence). The CDR3 covers 13 residues. The CDR3 region has the DNA TGTGCTAGCAGCTTAGACAGAAATCAGCCCCAGCATTTT. Translating gives CASSLDRNQPQHF.

The chain links TRBV7-9 to TRBJ2-3; no clear D gene. Trimming took off 5 bases at V and 6 bases at J, with 9 bases between the two ends. CDR1 and CDR2 from the germline V gene are SEHNR and FQNEAQ (reference sequence). There are 12 residues in the CDR3. CDR3 in amino acids: CASSREVDTQYF. For the CDR3, the DNA is TGTGCCAGCAGCCGAGAGGTGGATACGCAGTATTTT. Complete variable domain (other parts from reference TRBV7-9 and TRBJ2-3): DTGVSQNPRHKITKRGQNVTFRCDPISEHNRLYWYRQTLGQGPEFLTYFQNEAQLEKSRLLSDRFSAERPKGSFSTLEIQRTEQGDSAMYLCASSREVDTQYFGPGTRLTVL.